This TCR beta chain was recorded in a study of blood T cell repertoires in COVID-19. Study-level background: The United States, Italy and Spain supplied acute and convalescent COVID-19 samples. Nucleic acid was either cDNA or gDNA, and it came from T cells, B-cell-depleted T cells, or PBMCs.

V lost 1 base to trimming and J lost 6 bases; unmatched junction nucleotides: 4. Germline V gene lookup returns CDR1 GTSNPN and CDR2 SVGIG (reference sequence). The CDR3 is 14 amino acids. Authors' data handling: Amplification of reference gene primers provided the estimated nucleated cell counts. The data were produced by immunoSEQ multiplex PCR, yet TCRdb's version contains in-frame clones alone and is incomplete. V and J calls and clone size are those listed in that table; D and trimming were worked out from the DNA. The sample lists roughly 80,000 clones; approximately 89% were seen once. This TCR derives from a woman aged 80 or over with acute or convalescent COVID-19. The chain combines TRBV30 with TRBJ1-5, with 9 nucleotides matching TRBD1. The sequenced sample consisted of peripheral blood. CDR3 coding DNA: TGTGCCTGGAGTGGGGGACAGGGCGGTCAGCCCCAGCATTTT. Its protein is CAWSGGQGGQPQHF.